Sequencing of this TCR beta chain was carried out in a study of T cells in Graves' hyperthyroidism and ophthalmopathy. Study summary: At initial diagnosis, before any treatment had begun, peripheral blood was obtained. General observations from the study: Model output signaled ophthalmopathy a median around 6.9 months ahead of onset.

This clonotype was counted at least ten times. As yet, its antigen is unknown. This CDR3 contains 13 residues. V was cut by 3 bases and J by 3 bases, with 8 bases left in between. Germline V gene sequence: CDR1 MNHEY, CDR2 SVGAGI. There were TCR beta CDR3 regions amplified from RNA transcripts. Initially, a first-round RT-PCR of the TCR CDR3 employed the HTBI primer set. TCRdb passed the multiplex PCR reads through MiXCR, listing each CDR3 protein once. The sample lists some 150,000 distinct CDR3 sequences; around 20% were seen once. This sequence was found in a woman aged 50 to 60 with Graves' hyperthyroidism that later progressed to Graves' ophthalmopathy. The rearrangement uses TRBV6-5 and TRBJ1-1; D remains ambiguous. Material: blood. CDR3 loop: CASSYEGDTEAFF. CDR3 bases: TGTGCCAGCAGTTATGAGGGTGACACTGAAGCTTTCTTT.